This T cell receptor beta chain was found in a study of blood T cell repertoires in COVID-19. At the level of the study: The United States, Italy and Spain were the sources of the acute and convalescent COVID-19 samples.

Repertoires were generated with immunoSEQ multiplex PCR, while TCRdb's copy carries only in-frame clones and drops some. The sample carries hundreds of thousands of clones, 89% recorded once. The source of this sequence is a woman aged 60-75 years with acute or convalescent COVID-19. Material: peripheral blood.

This CDR3 reads CASSLDSWSSYNEQFF. In DNA form, the CDR3 reads TGTGCCAGCAGCTTAGACAGCTGGAGCTCCTACAATGAGCAGTTCTTC. The chain joins TRBV11-2 to TRBJ2-1, with D unresolved. The CDR3 spans 16 residues. CDR1 is SGHAT and CDR2 is FQNNGV in the germline V gene. V lost 0 bases and J lost 0, with 9 bases in between.